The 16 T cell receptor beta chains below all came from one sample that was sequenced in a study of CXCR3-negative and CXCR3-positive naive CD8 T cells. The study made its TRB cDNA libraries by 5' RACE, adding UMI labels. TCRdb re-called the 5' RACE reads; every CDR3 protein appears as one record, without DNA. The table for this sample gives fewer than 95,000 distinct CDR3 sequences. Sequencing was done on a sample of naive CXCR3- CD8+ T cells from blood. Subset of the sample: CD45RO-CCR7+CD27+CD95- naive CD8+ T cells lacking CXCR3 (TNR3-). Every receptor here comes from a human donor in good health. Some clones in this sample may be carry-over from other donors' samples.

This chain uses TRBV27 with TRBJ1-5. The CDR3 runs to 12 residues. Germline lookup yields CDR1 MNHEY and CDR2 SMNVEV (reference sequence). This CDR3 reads CASGIMGSPQHF.

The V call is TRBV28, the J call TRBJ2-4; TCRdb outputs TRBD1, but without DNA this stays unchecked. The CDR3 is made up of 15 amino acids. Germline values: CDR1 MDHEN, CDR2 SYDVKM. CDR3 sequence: CASSFGRSGGSIQYF. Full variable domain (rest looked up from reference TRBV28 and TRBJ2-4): DVKVTQSSRYLVKRTGEKVFLECVQDMDHENMFWYRQDPGLGLRLIYFSYDVKMKEKGDIPEGYSVSREKKERFSLILESASTNQTSMYLCASSFGRSGGSIQYFGAGTRLSVL.

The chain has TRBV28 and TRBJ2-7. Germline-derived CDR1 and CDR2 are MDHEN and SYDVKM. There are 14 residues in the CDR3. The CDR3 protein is CASSFADLSYEQYF.

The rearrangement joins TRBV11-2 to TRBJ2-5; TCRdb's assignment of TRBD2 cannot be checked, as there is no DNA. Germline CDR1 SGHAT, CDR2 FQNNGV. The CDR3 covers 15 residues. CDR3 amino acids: CASSLERAQQETQYF.

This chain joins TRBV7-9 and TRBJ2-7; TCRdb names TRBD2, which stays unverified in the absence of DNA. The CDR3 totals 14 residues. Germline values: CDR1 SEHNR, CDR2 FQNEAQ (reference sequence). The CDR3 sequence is CASTKASAAYEQYF.

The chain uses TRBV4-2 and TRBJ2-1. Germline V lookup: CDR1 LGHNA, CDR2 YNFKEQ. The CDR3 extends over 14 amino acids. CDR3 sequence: CASSRGTEYNEQFF.

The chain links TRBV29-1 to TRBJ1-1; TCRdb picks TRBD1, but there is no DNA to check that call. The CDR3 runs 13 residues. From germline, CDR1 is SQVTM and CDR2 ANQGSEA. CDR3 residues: CSVEEQGNAEAFF.

CDR3 in amino acids: CASSDLPGEGNEQFF. The chain joins TRBV19 to TRBJ2-1; TCRdb returns TRBD2, unconfirmable since there is no DNA. Germline CDR1 reads LNHDA; CDR2 reads SQIVND (reference sequence). The CDR3 is made up of 15 amino acids.

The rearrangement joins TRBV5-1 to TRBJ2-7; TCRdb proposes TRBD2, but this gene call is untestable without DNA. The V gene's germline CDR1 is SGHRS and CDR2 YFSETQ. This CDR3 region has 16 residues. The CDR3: CASSSRQGSEWYEQYF.

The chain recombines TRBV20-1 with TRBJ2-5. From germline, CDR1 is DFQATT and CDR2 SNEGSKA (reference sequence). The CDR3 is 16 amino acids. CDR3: CSARDGIYSYQETQYF.

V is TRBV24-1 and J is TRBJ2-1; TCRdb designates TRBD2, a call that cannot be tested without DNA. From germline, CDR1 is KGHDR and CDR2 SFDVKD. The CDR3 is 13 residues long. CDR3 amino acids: CATSAGGVNEQFF.

Here the CDR3 reads CASSPDRFTGELFF. This sequence joins TRBV5-1 and TRBJ2-2; the D gene TCRdb calls, TRBD1, cannot be checked with no DNA. Germline V gene sequence: CDR1 SGHRS, CDR2 YFSETQ. The CDR3 sequence is 14 residues long.

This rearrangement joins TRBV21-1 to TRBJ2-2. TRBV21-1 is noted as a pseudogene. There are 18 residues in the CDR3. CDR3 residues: CASSKGVVGNPNTGELFF.

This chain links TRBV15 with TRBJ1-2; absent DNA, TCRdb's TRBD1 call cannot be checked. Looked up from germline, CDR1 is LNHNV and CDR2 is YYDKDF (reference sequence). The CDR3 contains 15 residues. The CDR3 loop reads CATSRDGDRNYGYTF.

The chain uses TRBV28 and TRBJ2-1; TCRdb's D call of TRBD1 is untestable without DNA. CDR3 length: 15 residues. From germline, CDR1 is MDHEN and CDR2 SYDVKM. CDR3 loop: CASSFATGSYNEQFF.

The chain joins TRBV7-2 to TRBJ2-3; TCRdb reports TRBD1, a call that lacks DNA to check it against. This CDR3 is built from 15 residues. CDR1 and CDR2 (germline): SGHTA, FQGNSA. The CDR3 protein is CASSLPAGGGDTQYF.